These 27 T cell receptor beta chains were sequenced from one sample in a study of graft-versus-host responses after intestinal transplantation. Sequencing was performed with immunoSEQ multiplex PCR; in TCRdb, only in-frame clones are kept and a portion is missing. In the table there are some 110,000 clones, about nine tenths of which are singletons. These receptors' targets are unknown. The source material was unstimulated CD4+ T cells sorted from spleen or lymph node cells, sampled before intestinal transplant. The source of these receptors is a human donor who received an intestinal transplant.

This clone was recorded only once. The chain has TRBV5-1 and TRBJ2-2; weak D call: TRBD2 (5 bases). The CDR3 is 13 amino acids. CDR1 is SGHRS and CDR2 is YFSETQ in the germline V gene. Trimming pared 4 bases from V and 5 bases from J, leaving 9 bases between. CDR3 in amino acids: CASSQTGTGELFF. CDR3 DNA sequence: TGCGCCAGCAGCCAGACGGGGACCGGGGAGCTGTTTTTT.

J is TRBJ2-7 and V is TRBV10-3; the D gene is possibly TRBD2 (5 bases). The CDR3 is 15 residues long. V lost 4 bases and J lost 3, with 16 bases in between. Germline loops: CDR1 ENHRY, CDR2 SYGVKD. The CDR3 DNA follows: TGTGCCATCAGTGCTGCTCCGGCTGAGGGCTACGAGCAGTACTTC. Its protein product is CAISAAPAEGYEQYF.

V usage is TRBV19 and J usage is TRBJ2-1; 10 nucleotides line up with TRBD1. Germline CDR1 is LNHDA and CDR2 is SQIVND (reference sequence). Trimming at V came to 3 bases and at J to 7 bases, leaving 6 bases not matched to a gene. CDR3 length: 15 amino acids. CDR3 sequence reads: CASSIWGQGRNEQFF. The CDR3, as DNA: TGTGCCAGTAGTATTTGGGGACAGGGGAGAAATGAGCAGTTCTTC.

This clone appeared once. The genes are TRBV10-3 and TRBJ2-1; TRBD2 agrees at 12 bases. V lost 5 bases, J lost 5 bases, and 4 bases stayed unmatched. CDR1 ENHRY and CDR2 SYGVKD come from the germline V gene. This CDR3 contains 15 residues. In DNA, the CDR3 is TGTGCCATCAGTCTAGCGGGGGGGTTGCACAATGAGCAGTTCTTC. Its protein product is CAISLAGGLHNEQFF.

The J gene is TRBJ2-3, the V gene TRBV20-1, with D unresolved. Germline V lookup: CDR1 DFQATT, CDR2 SNEGSKA (reference sequence). CDR3 size: 11 residues. V lost 4 bases and J 8 bases, leaving 10 bases between the germline ends. The CDR3 DNA reads TGCAGTGCTACCTACCTGCTTACGCAGTATTTT. Translation: CSATYLLTQYF.

The rearrangement links TRBV18 to TRBJ2-1, with TRBD1 as a possible D gene (5 bases). V lost 3 bases to trimming and J lost 2 bases, with 14 bases between them. Germline lookup yields CDR1 KGHSH and CDR2 LQKENI. The CDR3 covers 16 residues. CDR3 residues: CASSPPQPGPYNEQFF. The CDR3 DNA follows: TGTGCCAGCTCACCCCCACAGCCAGGGCCCTACAATGAGCAGTTCTTC.

The CDR3 spells CASSWRLNEAFF. The CDR3 coding sequence is TGTGCCAGCAGCTGGAGGCTAAATGAAGCTTTCTTT. The V call is TRBV5-5, the J call TRBJ1-1; no definite D call. The CDR3 contains 12 residues. From germline, CDR1 is SGHKS and CDR2 YYEKEE (reference sequence). Trimming cost V 3 bases and J 7 bases, with 10 bases left between them.

The chain links TRBV29-1 to TRBJ2-7, with D perhaps TRBD2 (7 bases). Trimming shortened V by 0 bases and J by 5 bases, and 14 bases separated the two germline ends. Germline V gene sequence: CDR1 SQVTM, CDR2 ANQGSEA. The CDR3 runs 14 residues. CDR3 in amino acids: CSVEDSQGGNEQYF. The CDR3 DNA reads TGCAGCGTTGAAGATTCACAGGGAGGGAACGAGCAGTACTTC.

The chain recombines TRBV6-6 with TRBJ1-6; TRBD1 might be the D (5 bases). V shed 2 bases and J shed 6 bases, with 8 bases lying between them. The CDR3 has 14 amino acids. Germline CDR1 MNHNY, CDR2 SVGAGI (reference sequence). This chain's CDR3 is CASSYGGGNSPLHF. CDR3 DNA: TGTGCCAGCAGTTACGGGGGGGGTAATTCACCCCTCCACTTT.

In its sample, this clone was seen a few times. V gene TRBV12-5 combines with J gene TRBJ1-1, with D possibly being TRBD1 (6 bases). CDR1 is LGHNT, CDR2 FRNRAP, per germline. Trimming took 8 bases from V and 2 from J, leaving 12 bases between them. The length of the CDR3 is 13 residues. The CDR3 sequence is CASRTVENTEAFF. The DNA for the CDR3 is TGTGCTAGTCGGACAGTGGAAAACACTGAAGCTTTCTTT.

V usage is TRBV5-8 and J usage is TRBJ1-6, with D perhaps matching TRBD1 (5 bases). Between the trimmed V and J ends, which lost 2 bases and 6 bases, there was a span of 12 bases. From germline, CDR1 is SGHTS and CDR2 YDEGEE. This CDR3 comprises 15 residues. The CDR3 is CASSFDGAGNSPLHF. As DNA, the CDR3 is TGTGCCAGCAGCTTTGATGGGGCTGGTAATTCACCCCTCCACTTT.

The chain links TRBV9 to TRBJ2-5, with 9 nucleotides matching TRBD2. Germline CDR1 and CDR2: SGDLS and YYNGEE. J was trimmed by 4 bases and V by 4 bases; bases with no gene match: 11. The CDR3 runs 16 residues. The CDR3 DNA reads TGTGCCAGCAGCCTCCATGGCGGGAGGGCCGGAGAGACCCAGTACTTC. Its protein is CASSLHGGRAGETQYF.

The chain carries TRBV14 and TRBJ2-3; 7 bases align to TRBD2. Losses at the gene ends were 6 bases for V and 8 bases for J; bases not matched to a gene: 8. In germline, CDR1 is SGHDN, CDR2 FVKESK. This CDR3 spans 13 amino acids. The CDR3 spells CASRFAGAGTQYF. CDR3 DNA: TGTGCCAGCAGGTTTGCGGGAGCAGGTACGCAGTATTTT. Full variable domain (remainder filled in from reference TRBV14 and TRBJ2-3): EAGVTQFPSHSVIEKGQTVTLRCDPISGHDNLYWYRRVMGKEIKFLLHFVKESKQDESGMPNNRFLAERTGGTYSTLKVQPAELEDSGVYFCASRFAGAGTQYFGPGTRLTVL.

The chain carries TRBV18 and TRBJ2-7, with 8 bases matching TRBD1. Germline V gene sequence: CDR1 KGHSH, CDR2 LQKENI. The CDR3 totals 13 residues. The junction had 3 bases not matched to a gene; V was cut back by 3 bases and J by 5 bases. The CDR3 loop is CASSPDRGNEQYF. The CDR3 DNA reads TGTGCCAGCTCACCCGACAGGGGCAACGAGCAGTACTTC. Using reference TRBV18 and TRBJ2-7 for the parts outside the CDR3, the full variable domain is NAGVMQNPRHLVRRRGQEARLRCSPMKGHSHVYWYRQLPEEGLKFMVYLQKENIIDESGMPKERFSAEFPKEGPSILRIQQVVRGDSAAYFCASSPDRGNEQYFGPGTRLTVT.

This clone came up a few times. The V and J genes are TRBV5-1 and TRBJ1-1; tentative D call: TRBD1 (6 bases). CDR1 SGHRS and CDR2 YFSETQ come from the germline V gene. The V gene lost 3 bases and the J gene lost 0 bases, with 12 bases spanning the gap. This CDR3 is 15 amino acids long. CDR3 sequence (DNA): TGCGCCAGCAGCTCTTCGACAGGCCTGAACACTGAAGCTTTCTTT. This translates into CASSSSTGLNTEAFF.

The chain joins TRBV30 to TRBJ2-7; a weak D match, TRBD1 (6 bases). Germline-derived CDR1 and CDR2 are GTSNPN and SVGIG (reference sequence). CDR3 length: 13 residues. V dropped 0 bases and J dropped 5 bases, with 11 bases sitting between them. This chain's CDR3 is CAWSVTGWHEQYF. In DNA form, the CDR3 reads TGTGCCTGGAGTGTAACAGGGTGGCACGAGCAGTACTTC.

The chain carries TRBV28 and TRBJ2-7; no definite D call. The CDR3 runs 12 residues. V lost 7 bases and J lost 4, with 11 bases in between. Germline CDR1 and CDR2: MDHEN and SYDVKM. The CDR3 DNA follows: TGTGCCAGCACCGCCGGAGCTTACGAGCAGTACTTC. This encodes CASTAGAYEQYF.

The rearrangement uses TRBV5-4 and TRBJ2-6, with a tentative D call TRBD1 (6 bases). This CDR3 has 20 amino acids. V was trimmed by 3 bases and J by 0 bases, leaving 22 bases between them. CDR1 is SGHNT and CDR2 is YYREEE in the germline V gene (reference sequence). The CDR3 DNA reads TGTGCCAGCAGCTCCCGGGGCCCCAGGGGCTTCAGCTCTGGGGCCAACGTCCTGACTTTC. Encoded protein: CASSSRGPRGFSSGANVLTF.

The chain carries TRBV6-1 and TRBJ1-2; D is unresolved. This CDR3 is built from 13 residues. Germline V gene data show CDR1 as MNHNS and CDR2 as SASEGT. V lost 5 bases, J lost 4 bases, and 11 bases lay in between. The CDR3 loop reads CASSPRLSYGYTF. DNA for the CDR3: TGTGCCAGCAGTCCAAGACTAAGCTATGGCTACACCTTC.

The table lists this clone with a few counts. The chain couples TRBV29-1 to TRBJ1-1; 7 bases align to TRBD1. CDR1 and CDR2 from the germline V gene are SQVTM and ANQGSEA. The CDR3 has 11 amino acids. The chain's CDR3 is CVGYRGTEAFF. The CDR3 DNA reads TGCGTCGGATACAGGGGTACTGAAGCTTTCTTT.

This clone came up once. The CDR3 is CASSFAGGQETQYF. The CDR3 nucleotides are TGTGCCAGCAGTTTCGCAGGGGGCCAAGAGACCCAGTACTTC. This chain links TRBV28 with TRBJ2-5; 7 nucleotides align to TRBD1. Germline V gene sequence: CDR1 MDHEN, CDR2 SYDVKM. This CDR3 is 14 amino acids long. V gave up 3 bases and J gave up 1 base; unmatched junction bases: 2.

The chain is built from TRBV2 and TRBJ2-2, with D uncertain. V lost 3 bases and J lost 4, with 6 bases in between. The germline V gene has CDR1 SNHLY and CDR2 FYNNEI. This CDR3 has 13 residues. The DNA of the CDR3 is TGTGCCAGCAGTGACAGTCGCACCGGGGAGCTGTTTTTT. It specifies CASSDSRTGELFF. The full variable domain, in which reference TRBV2 and TRBJ2-2 provide the parts outside the CDR3, is EPEVTQTPSHQVTQMGQEVILRCVPISNHLYFYWYRQILGQKVEFLVSFYNNEISEKSEIFDDQFSVERPDGSNFTLKIRSTKLEDSAMYFCASSDSRTGELFFGEGSRLTVL.

This chain joins TRBV30 and TRBJ1-2, with D unclear. CDR3 length equals 15 residues. V was clipped by 4 bases and J by 6 bases, with 21 bases between them. From germline, CDR1 is GTSNPN and CDR2 SVGIG (reference sequence). This CDR3 reads CAWNLGRTQAHGYTF. Written as DNA, the CDR3 is TGTGCCTGGAACTTAGGTCGGACTCAGGCCCATGGCTACACCTTC.

V is TRBV5-4 and J is TRBJ2-5; TRBD1 matches at 7 bases. Trimming at V came to 4 bases and at J to 5 bases, leaving 5 bases not matched to a gene. The germline V gene encodes CDR1 SGHNT and CDR2 YYREEE (reference sequence). This CDR3 is built from 13 residues. DNA for the CDR3: TGTGCCAGCAGCCCGACAGGGTATGAGACCCAGTACTTC. Protein product: CASSPTGYETQYF. Using reference TRBV5-4 and TRBJ2-5 for the parts outside the CDR3, the full variable domain is ETGVTQSPTHLIKTRGQQVTLRCSSQSGHNTVSWYQQALGQGPQFIFQYYREEENGRGNFPPRFSGLQFPNYSSELNVNALELDDSALYLCASSPTGYETQYFGPGTRLLVL.

In DNA form, the CDR3 reads TGTGCCAGCAGTGGATTGGGGTGGGAGGCCAAAAACATTCAGTACTTC. Amino acid sequence: CASSGLGWEAKNIQYF. The chain couples TRBV2 to TRBJ2-4, with D possibly matching TRBD2 (5 bases). Looked up from germline, CDR1 is SNHLY and CDR2 is FYNNEI. This CDR3 has 16 amino acids. Trimming took 4 bases from V and 1 from J, leaving 14 bases between them.

The rearrangement joins TRBV2 to TRBJ2-5, with D possibly matching TRBD1 (6 bases). V was trimmed by 4 bases and J by 1 base, leaving 10 bases between them. The CDR3 has 14 amino acids. Germline CDR1 and CDR2: SNHLY and FYNNEI. CDR3 DNA: TGTGCCAGCAGTGTTAGACAGGCCCAAGAGACCCAGTACTTC. Translated: CASSVRQAQETQYF.

The chain couples TRBV15 to TRBJ2-4; D is possibly TRBD2 (6 bases). V shed 5 bases and J shed 5 bases, with 16 bases lying between them. Germline V lookup: CDR1 LNHNV, CDR2 YYDKDF (reference sequence). The CDR3 has 15 residues. The CDR3 loop is CATSLAGGSQNIQYF. CDR3 DNA: TGTGCCACCAGCCTAGCCGGGGGTAGCCAAAACATTCAGTACTTC.